This paragraph covers one T cell receptor beta chain sequence. The antigen is unknown. This record comes from a study of T cell responses to AZD1222 COVID-19 vaccine. General observations from the study: Baseline testing showed seropositivity in only five to seven AZD1222 recipients. No repertoire was sampled before or during the peak T cell response, only after it.

Generated by immunoSEQ multiplex PCR, the TCRdb table keeps only in-frame clones and is missing some. The table includes 95,000 to 150,000 clones, about nine tenths detected once. The origin of this receptor is an adult in good health. Sequencing used peripheral blood, obtained on day 0 of AZD1222 vaccination.

CDR3 in amino acids: CASSPDGGGNTEAFF. The CDR3 coding sequence is TGCGCCAGCAGCCCGGATGGGGGAGGGAACACTGAAGCTTTCTTT. The chain combines TRBV5-1 with TRBJ1-1; D is perhaps TRBD1 (5 bases). The CDR3 sequence is 15 residues long. Germline-derived CDR1 and CDR2 are SGHRS and YFSETQ. The germline V and J ends were trimmed by 4 bases and 1 base, with 14 bases remaining between them.